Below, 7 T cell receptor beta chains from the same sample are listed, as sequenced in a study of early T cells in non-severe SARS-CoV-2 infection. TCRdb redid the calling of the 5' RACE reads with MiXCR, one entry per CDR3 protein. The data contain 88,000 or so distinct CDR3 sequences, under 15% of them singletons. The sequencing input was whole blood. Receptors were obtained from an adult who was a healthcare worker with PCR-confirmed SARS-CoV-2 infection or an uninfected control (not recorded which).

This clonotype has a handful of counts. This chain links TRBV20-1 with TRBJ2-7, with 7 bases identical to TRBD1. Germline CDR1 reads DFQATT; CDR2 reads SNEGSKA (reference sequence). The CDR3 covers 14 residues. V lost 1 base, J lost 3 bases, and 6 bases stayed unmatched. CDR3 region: CSARGTGFHYEQYF. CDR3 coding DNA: TGCAGTGCTAGAGGGACAGGTTTTCACTACGAGCAGTACTTC.

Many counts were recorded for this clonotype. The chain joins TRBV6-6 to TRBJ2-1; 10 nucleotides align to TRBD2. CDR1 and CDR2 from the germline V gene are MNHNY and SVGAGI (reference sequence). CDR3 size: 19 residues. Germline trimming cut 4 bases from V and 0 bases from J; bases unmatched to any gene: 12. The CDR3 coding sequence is TGTGCCAGCAGTTTTCCTAGCGGGAGAATGGGAAGCTCCTACAATGAGCAGTTCTTC. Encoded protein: CASSFPSGRMGSSYNEQFF.

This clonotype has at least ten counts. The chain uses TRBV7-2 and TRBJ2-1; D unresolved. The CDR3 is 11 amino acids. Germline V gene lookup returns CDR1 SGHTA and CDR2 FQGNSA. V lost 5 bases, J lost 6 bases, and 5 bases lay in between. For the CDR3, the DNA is TGTGCCAGCAGCCCCATCAATGAGCAGTTCTTC. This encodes CASSPINEQFF.

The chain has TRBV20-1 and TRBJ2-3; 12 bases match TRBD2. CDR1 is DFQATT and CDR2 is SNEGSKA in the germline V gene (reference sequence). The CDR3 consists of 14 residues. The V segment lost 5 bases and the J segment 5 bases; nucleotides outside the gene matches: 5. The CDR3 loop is CSARMTSGGDTQYF. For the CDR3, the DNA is TGCAGTGCTCGGATGACTAGCGGGGGAGATACGCAGTATTTT.

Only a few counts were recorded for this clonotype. The CDR3 DNA follows: TGCAGTGCTAGACTTCCTAGCGGGGGATATGAGCAGTTCTTC. Translating it yields CSARLPSGGYEQFF. The V call is TRBV20-1, the J call TRBJ2-1; 10 bases map to TRBD2. The CDR3 spans 14 residues. The germline V gene encodes CDR1 DFQATT and CDR2 SNEGSKA (reference sequence). V dropped 2 bases and J dropped 8; count of bases not matched to a gene: 6.

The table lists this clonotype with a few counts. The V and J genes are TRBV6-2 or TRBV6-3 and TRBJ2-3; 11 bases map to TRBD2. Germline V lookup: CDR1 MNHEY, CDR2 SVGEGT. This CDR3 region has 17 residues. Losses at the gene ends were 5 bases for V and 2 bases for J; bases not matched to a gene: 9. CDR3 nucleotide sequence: TGTGCCAGCAGTCCGCGACTAGCGGGAAGTAACACAGATACGCAGTATTTT. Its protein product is CASSPRLAGSNTDTQYF.

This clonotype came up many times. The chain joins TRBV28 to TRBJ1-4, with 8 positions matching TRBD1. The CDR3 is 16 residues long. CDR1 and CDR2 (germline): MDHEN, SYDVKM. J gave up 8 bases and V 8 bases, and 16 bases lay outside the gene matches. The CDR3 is CASVDRGDRRREKLFF. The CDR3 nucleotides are TGTGCCAGCGTTGACAGGGGAGATCGACGGCGCGAAAAACTGTTTTTT.